Below are 18 T cell receptor beta chains sequenced from a single sample in a study of regulatory T cells in long-lasting Graves disease. Through Arm-PCR of CDR3 regions and iRepertoire HTBI primers, TCR beta libraries were built. MiXCR, applied by TCRdb to the multiplex PCR reads, yields one record per CDR3 protein. This sample has approximately 360,000 distinct CDR3 sequences, with roughly 23% found just once. The time point: persistent/refractory GD, antithyroid drugs over 5 years with positive TRAb. Preparation of the TCR library used RNA extracted from PBMCs. The source material was peripheral blood mononuclear cells (PBMCs), sampled when the disease was refractory, from a patient treated with antithyroid drugs. The receptors were sampled from a woman in her forties with Graves disease.

V and J are TRBV7-9 and TRBJ2-1, with TRBD2 matching 8 bases. Germline CDR1 and CDR2: SEHNR and FQNEAQ (reference sequence). CDR3 length: 17 amino acids. Trimming removed 5 bases from V and 9 bases from J; junction bases left unmatched: 18. CDR3 loop: CASSLRPRSGSAGEQFF. The DNA of the CDR3 is TGTGCCAGCAGCCTACGACCACGCAGCGGGAGCGCTGGTGAGCAGTTCTTC. The complete variable domain, with remaining parts taken from reference TRBV7-9 and TRBJ2-1, reads DTGVSQNPRHKITKRGQNVTFRCDPISEHNRLYWYRQTLGQGPEFLTYFQNEAQLEKSRLLSDRFSAERPKGSFSTLEIQRTEQGDSAMYLCASSLRPRSGSAGEQFFGPGTRLTVL.

The V call is TRBV28, the J call TRBJ2-1, with D possibly matching TRBD2 (6 bases). CDR1 and CDR2 (germline): MDHEN, SYDVKM. The CDR3 has 14 residues. The germline V and J ends were trimmed by 4 bases and 4 bases, with 11 bases remaining between them. CDR3 DNA: TGTGCCAGCAGTTACCGGGGGAGTTACAATGAGCAGTTCTTC. As protein: CASSYRGSYNEQFF.

Remarks on this clonotype: A far larger clone lies a single base away; this is likely a read error. The chain combines TRBV10-3 with TRBJ2-5; D is ambiguous. Looked up from germline, CDR1 is ENHRY and CDR2 is SYGVKD. The CDR3 spans 14 residues. DNA of the CDR3: TGTGCCAGCAGCAACGATAGAGGCCAAGAGACCCAGCACTTC. It codes for CASSNDRGQETQHF.

In its sample, this clonotype was seen many times. The chain couples TRBV6-1 to TRBJ1-5; D is undetermined. The CDR3 is 13 amino acids. Germline V lookup: CDR1 MNHNS, CDR2 SASEGT. V was clipped by 5 bases and J by 4 bases, with 9 bases between them. In DNA, the CDR3 is TGTGCCAGCAGTCCTACGGCTAATCAGCCCCAGCATTTT. As protein: CASSPTANQPQHF.

In this sample, this clonotype turned up many times. For the CDR3, the DNA is TGCAGCGTAATCGGTGGCAGCCGTGGTGAAGCTTTCTTT. Its protein is CSVIGGSRGEAFF. V gene TRBV29-1 combines with J gene TRBJ1-1; the D is unclear. Trimming took off 6 bases at V and 7 bases at J, with 18 bases between the two ends. The CDR3 has 13 amino acids. Germline CDR1 SQVTM, CDR2 ANQGSEA.

This CDR3 is CASSLVDNSYEQYF. The CDR3 DNA reads TGCGCCAGCAGCTTGGTCGACAACTCCTACGAGCAGTACTTC. The chain couples TRBV5-1 to TRBJ2-7, with unresolved D. This CDR3 contains 14 residues. The ends were cut back, 0 bases at V and 0 bases at J, with 7 bases in the middle. Germline V gene lookup returns CDR1 SGHRS and CDR2 YFSETQ.

This clonotype was found many times. The rearrangement links TRBV20-1 to TRBJ1-6; TRBD1 agrees at 7 bases. Germline lookup yields CDR1 DFQATT and CDR2 SNEGSKA (reference sequence). V lost 3 bases to trimming and J lost 3 bases; unmatched junction nucleotides: 14. The CDR3 contains 18 residues. The CDR3 DNA reads as TGCAGTGCTAGGGGGAGAATGACAGGGAGAAACTATAATTCACCCCTCCACTTT. Translated: CSARGRMTGRNYNSPLHF.

Many counts were recorded for this clonotype. The V gene is TRBV7-9, the J gene TRBJ2-2, with 10 bases lining up with TRBD2. Germline assignment: CDR1 SEHNR and CDR2 FQNEAQ (reference sequence). This CDR3 has 16 residues. With V trimmed by 5 bases and J by 0 bases, 3 bases remained unmatched. The CDR3 sequence: CASSPTSGANTGELFF. The CDR3 nucleotides read TGTGCCAGCAGCCCCACTAGCGGGGCGAACACCGGGGAGCTGTTTTTT.

In its sample, this clonotype was seen a few times. V and J are TRBV19 and TRBJ2-5, with D perhaps matching TRBD2 (6 bases). Trimming shortened V by 5 bases and J by 5 bases, and 21 bases separated the two germline ends. Germline CDR1 and CDR2: LNHDA and SQIVND (reference sequence). The CDR3 spans 16 residues. In DNA, the CDR3 is TGTGCCAGTAGTTCGTCCCGACCGCCCCGGGGGGAGACCCAGTACTTC. It yields the protein CASSSSRPPRGETQYF.

This clonotype was counted once. The missing conserved phenylalanine or tryptophan at the end of this CDR3 makes a read error likely. V usage is TRBV2 and J usage is TRBJ2-2; D call uncertain. CDR1 SNHLY and CDR2 FYNNEI come from the germline V gene. This CDR3 spans 13 amino acids. Deletions cut 6 bases from V and 4 bases from J, with 9 bases between. The CDR3 region has the DNA TGTGCCAGCAGCTTAGTGTTCACCGGGGAGCTGTTTTCT. Protein: CASSLVFTGELFS.

This clonotype has just a few counts. The rearrangement joins TRBV6-2 or TRBV6-3 to TRBJ1-6; tentative D call: TRBD1 (6 bases). Deletions cut 2 bases from V and 7 bases from J, with 12 bases between. The CDR3 length is 15 residues. Germline-derived CDR1 and CDR2 are MNHEY and SVGEGT. CDR3 nucleotide sequence: TGTGCCAGCAGTTACGCCGGGACACGAAATTCACCCCTCCACTTT. The encoded protein is CASSYAGTRNSPLHF.

About this clonotype itself: Given a far larger clone just one base away, this is likely a sequencing read error. V gene TRBV12-3 or TRBV12-4 combines with J gene TRBJ2-4; possibly TRBD1 for D (7 bases). Trimming left V 2 bases short and J 13 bases short, with 21 bases between. The CDR3 is 15 amino acids. CDR3 DNA: TGTGCCAGCAGTTTACGGGAGACAGGGATGGAGGCCCAGTACTTC. It codes for CASSLRETGMEAQYF.

This clonotype appeared many times. The rearrangement joins TRBV11-2 to TRBJ2-7, with D possibly called TRBD1 or TRBD2 (5 bases each). Germline loops: CDR1 SGHAT, CDR2 FQNNGV. This CDR3 spans 13 amino acids. Deletions cut 5 bases from V and 3 bases from J, with 11 bases between. For the CDR3, the DNA is TGTGCCAGCAGCCCCGGGACCGTCTACGAGCAGTACTTC. Its protein product is CASSPGTVYEQYF. The variable domain in full, completed from reference TRBV11-2 and TRBJ2-7, reads EAGVAQSPRYKIIEKRQSVAFWCNPISGHATLYWYQQILGQGPKLLIQFQNNGVVDDSQLPKDRFSAERLKGVDSTLKIQPAKLEDSAVYLCASSPGTVYEQYFGPGTRLTVT.

This rearrangement joins TRBV13 to TRBJ1-3, with D tentatively TRBD1 (6 bases). The CDR3 is 15 amino acids. Germline CDR1 PRHDT, CDR2 FYEKMQ (reference sequence). Trimming took off 5 bases at V and 3 bases at J, with 14 bases between the two ends. The CDR3 sequence: CASSPGRGHGNTIYF. The DNA of the CDR3 is TGTGCCAGCAGCCCTGGGCGGGGGCATGGAAACACCATATATTTT.

This chain joins TRBV10-3 and TRBJ1-1; D possibly corresponds to TRBD1 (5 bases). This CDR3 comprises 13 residues. V was trimmed by 6 bases and J by 1 base, leaving 9 bases between them. Germline lookup yields CDR1 ENHRY and CDR2 SYGVKD. CDR3 in amino acids: CAISPDRNTEAFF. DNA of the CDR3: TGTGCCATCAGCCCCGACAGGAACACTGAAGCTTTCTTT.

The chain employs TRBV28 and TRBJ2-3, with D possibly TRBD2 on 5 matching bases. Germline CDR1 is MDHEN and CDR2 is SYDVKM. V lost 6 bases, J lost 1 base, and 11 bases lay in between. This CDR3 is built from 14 residues. The CDR3 region has the DNA TGTGCCAGCAGGCCTACCGGGGGCACAGATACGCAGTATTTT. Amino acids: CASRPTGGTDTQYF.

This sequence joins TRBV20-1 and TRBJ2-7; D is undetermined. The CDR3 extends over 10 amino acids. The germline CDR1 and CDR2 sequences are DFQATT and SNEGSKA (reference sequence). With 1 base removed from V and 6 bases from J, the gap between germline ends came to 4 bases. The CDR3, as DNA: TGCAGTGCTAGAGCCCCCGAGCAGTACTTC. It specifies CSARAPEQYF.

This clonotype was picked up many times. The V gene is TRBV19, the J gene TRBJ2-5; 9 bases are a match to TRBD2. Germline CDR1 LNHDA, CDR2 SQIVND (reference sequence). This CDR3 has 14 amino acids. Trimming cost V 9 bases and J 1 base; bases outside gene matches: 6. CDR3 loop: CASSVTSGQETQYF. The CDR3 DNA is TGTGCCAGCAGCGTGACTAGCGGCCAAGAGACCCAGTACTTC.